Listed here are 31 T cell receptor beta chains from one sample, sequenced in a study of blood T cells in healthy people across ages (dated by TCRdb to between 2015 and 2017). Libraries were prepared through 5' RACE. TCRdb lists the instrument as Illumina HiSeq 2500. A second PCR of 7 to 11 cycles was performed with a sample-barcoded 5' primer and a J-beta primer mix. TCRdb took the public reads, trimmed them with fastp at Q25, ran MiXCR for clone calling and kept in-frame beta chains. Each CDR3 protein appears once, grouped with its most common genes and DNA. Here the sample has about 620,000 distinct CDR3 sequences; roughly 20% occur a single time. Approximately 3.7% of the sample is taken by the ten largest. The sample was blood. These receptors all come from a man in his 70s in good health.

This chain joins TRBV6-1 and TRBJ1-5; D not certain. In germline, CDR1 is MNHNS, CDR2 SASEGT. The CDR3 is 14 amino acids. V was shortened by 7 bases and J by 3 bases, with 13 bases between the two germline ends. The CDR3 here is CASTRGYPNQPQHF. DNA of the CDR3: TGTGCCAGCACCCGAGGGTACCCCAATCAGCCCCAGCATTTT.

This clonotype has more than one count but fewer than ten. The chain combines TRBV6-5 with TRBJ2-3; D remains ambiguous. This CDR3 spans 15 amino acids. Trimming pared 6 bases from V and 3 bases from J, leaving 16 bases between. Germline values: CDR1 MNHEY, CDR2 SVGAGI. The CDR3 spells CASSQSPTRTDTQYF. CDR3 bases: TGTGCCAGCAGCCAATCCCCGACTCGAACAGATACGCAGTATTTT.

The chain joins TRBV18 to TRBJ2-1, with D perhaps matching TRBD2 (5 bases). Germline values: CDR1 KGHSH, CDR2 LQKENI. The CDR3 sequence is 15 residues long. V lost 4 bases and J 9 bases, leaving 19 bases between the germline ends. Here the CDR3 reads CASSQVRGYNVEQFF. The CDR3 coding sequence is TGTGCCAGCTCACAGGTACGCGGGTACAATGTTGAGCAGTTCTTC.

Many counts were recorded for this clonotype. V is TRBV6-1 and J is TRBJ2-5; TRBD1 matches 9 bases. J gave up 5 bases and V 7 bases, and 8 bases lay outside the gene matches. The CDR3 runs to 14 residues. Looked up from germline, CDR1 is MNHNS and CDR2 is SASEGT. As DNA, the CDR3 is TGTGCCAGCACCGGACAGGGGTATGCGGAGACCCAGTACTTC. Protein sequence: CASTGQGYAETQYF.

This clonotype has more than one count but fewer than ten. The V and J genes are TRBV3-1 and TRBJ2-3, with D unclear. Germline CDR1 and CDR2: LGHDT and YNNKEL (reference sequence). V lost 6 bases and J lost 6, with 16 bases in between. The CDR3 covers 14 residues. CDR3 protein: CASRDHRSYDTQYF. The CDR3 nucleotides read TGTGCCAGCAGAGACCATAGGTCCTACGATACGCAGTATTTT.

There are many counts of this clonotype. This sequence joins TRBV28 and TRBJ2-7, with 9 bases matching TRBD2. CDR1 is MDHEN and CDR2 is SYDVKM in the germline V gene. This CDR3 spans 15 amino acids. V was clipped by 7 bases and J by 0 bases; unmatched bases: 7. CDR3 nucleotides: TGTGCCAGCACGGGGGCTAGCGGGATCTCCTACGAGCAGTACTTC. Its translation is CASTGASGISYEQYF.

This clonotype has a handful of counts. The rearrangement uses TRBV7-2 and TRBJ2-5; 7 bases are a match to TRBD2. With the DNA end fitting TRBJ2-7 better, the J assignment may be wrong. CDR3 length: 15 residues. CDR1 is SGHTA and CDR2 is FQGNSA in the germline V gene. CDR3 DNA sequence: TGTGCCAGCAGCGGGGCGACTAGCAACCCCTACGAGCAGTACTTC. Translated, it gives CASSGATSNPYEQYF.

This clonotype appeared a few times. The rearrangement uses TRBV14 and TRBJ2-1; 7 positions match TRBD2. V gave up 4 bases and J gave up 3 bases; unmatched junction bases: 6. The CDR3 runs to 15 residues. Germline V gene lookup returns CDR1 SGHDN and CDR2 FVKESK. The CDR3 sequence: CASSPGTMSYNEQFF. The DNA for the CDR3 is TGTGCCAGCAGCCCAGGGACTATGAGCTACAATGAGCAGTTCTTC.

This chain uses TRBV20-1 with TRBJ1-4; perhaps TRBD1 as D (5 bases). CDR3 size: 13 residues. Germline-derived CDR1 and CDR2 are DFQATT and SNEGSKA (reference sequence). Trimming stripped 2 bases from V and 8 bases from J, with 12 bases between. This CDR3 is CSARQGPGEKLFF. The CDR3 DNA is TGCAGTGCTAGACAGGGCCCAGGGGAAAAACTGTTTTTT.

CDR3 coding DNA: TGTGCCAGCAGTCCCGGACACAGAGCTGGCTACACCTTC. It yields the protein CASSPGHRAGYTF. V and J are TRBV6-6 and TRBJ1-2, with D possibly being TRBD1 (5 bases). Germline CDR1 is MNHNY and CDR2 is SVGAGI (reference sequence). V dropped 5 bases and J dropped 7 bases, with 14 bases sitting between them. There are 13 residues in the CDR3.

In nucleotides, the CDR3 is TGTGCCAGCAGCTCGCCAAGAACAGGGGGCTCCTACAATGAGCAGTTCTTC. Protein sequence: CASSSPRTGGSYNEQFF. The chain has TRBV5-5 and TRBJ2-1; the match to TRBD1 covers 8 bases. This CDR3 region has 17 residues. Germline V CDR1 and CDR2: SGHKS, YYEKEE (reference sequence). Germline trimming cut 3 bases from V and 0 bases from J; bases unmatched to any gene: 8.

This chain links TRBV9 with TRBJ2-1, with D possibly being TRBD2 (5 bases). The CDR3 is made up of 15 amino acids. Trimming took 0 bases from V and 7 from J, leaving 14 bases between them. Looked up from germline, CDR1 is SGDLS and CDR2 is YYNGEE. The CDR3 loop is CASSVEPSRGNEQFF. The CDR3 DNA follows: TGTGCCAGCAGCGTAGAGCCCTCCCGGGGAAATGAGCAGTTCTTC.

This chain joins TRBV20-1 and TRBJ2-7, with 14 bases lining up with TRBD2. J lost 4 bases, V lost 6 bases, and 8 bases had no gene match. This CDR3 region has 15 residues. Looked up from germline, CDR1 is DFQATT and CDR2 is SNEGSKA (reference sequence). The chain's CDR3 is CSATGTSGSGYEQYF. The CDR3 nucleotides read TGCAGTGCCACCGGGACTAGCGGGAGTGGGTACGAGCAGTACTTC.

The chain combines TRBV20-1 with TRBJ1-2; no clear D gene. The CDR3 spans 13 residues. Trimming left V 3 bases short and J 8 bases short, with 16 bases between. CDR1 is DFQATT, CDR2 SNEGSKA, per germline (reference sequence). The CDR3 DNA reads TGCAGTGCTAGCCCTGTGGGCGCCGGGGGCTACACCTTC. Translation gives CSASPVGAGGYTF.

This clonotype appeared a few times. The chain recombines TRBV24-1 with TRBJ1-1; D remains unclear. The CDR3 runs 14 residues. CDR1 KGHDR and CDR2 SFDVKD come from the germline V gene. V was shortened by 4 bases and J by 1 base, with 9 bases between the two germline ends. Here the CDR3 reads CATSDPAENTEAFF. The CDR3 DNA is TGTGCCACCAGTGACCCAGCTGAGAACACTGAAGCTTTCTTT.

This chain links TRBV5-1 with TRBJ2-7; maybe TRBD2 (6 bases). This CDR3 has 13 residues. Trimming took off 4 bases at V and 3 bases at J, with 11 bases between the two ends. Germline-derived CDR1 and CDR2 are SGHRS and YFSETQ. The CDR3 region has the DNA TGCGCCAGCAGCATCGGGACTCTCTACGAGCAGTACTTC. This encodes CASSIGTLYEQYF.

This chain links TRBV20-1 with TRBJ2-5; TRBD1 or TRBD2 may be the D gene (5 bases each). CDR1 DFQATT and CDR2 SNEGSKA come from the germline V gene (reference sequence). The CDR3 runs 19 residues. The germline V and J ends were trimmed by 0 bases and 5 bases, with 28 bases remaining between them. As DNA, the CDR3 is TGCAGTGCTAGAGATCGAGGCAGGGTAGATGATGAGGGATGGGAGACCCAGTACTTC. Protein sequence: CSARDRGRVDDEGWETQYF.

This clonotype came up a few times. The chain combines TRBV10-1 with TRBJ2-3; D not resolved. CDR3 size: 14 residues. Trimming cost V 8 bases and J 0 bases, with 12 bases left between them. CDR1 WNHNN and CDR2 SYGVQD come from the germline V gene (reference sequence). The CDR3 region is CASAPFASTDTQYF. The CDR3 DNA is TGCGCCAGCGCGCCCTTCGCTAGCACAGATACGCAGTATTTT.

Concerning this clonotype itself: The junction and the germline gene differ at one end; a read error may be behind it. This rearrangement joins TRBV12-3 or TRBV12-4 to TRBJ2-1, with D possibly being TRBD2 (6 bases). This CDR3 region has 16 residues. DNA for the CDR3: TGTGCCAGCAGTTTAAAATCCGGGAGATTAGGCAATGGGCAGTTCTTC. Translation gives CASSLKSGRLGNGQFF.

The chain is built from TRBV28 and TRBJ2-5; 9 bases are a match to TRBD2. The last part of the DNA fits TRBJ2-1 better; the J call may be wrong. CDR1 and CDR2 from the germline V gene are MDHEN and SYDVKM. The CDR3 is 14 amino acids. The CDR3 sequence is CASSGLANYNEQFF. Written as DNA, the CDR3 is TGTGCCAGCAGTGGACTAGCGAATTACAATGAGCAGTTCTTC.

The J gene is TRBJ2-5, the V gene TRBV12-3 or TRBV12-4; 8 positions agree with TRBD1. With the DNA end fitting TRBJ2-7 better, the J assignment may be wrong. This CDR3 is built from 17 residues. The CDR3, as DNA: TGTGCCAGCAGTCCACGAGACCCAGGGGGCGCATCCTACGAGCAGTACTTC. This codes for CASSPRDPGGASYEQYF.

There are a few counts of this clonotype. This chain connects TRBV2 to TRBJ1-2; D gene unclear. The V end was cut by 3 bases, the J end by 0 bases, with 11 bases between. Germline V gene lookup returns CDR1 SNHLY and CDR2 FYNNEI. The CDR3 extends over 15 amino acids. The CDR3 coding sequence is TGTGCCAGCAGTGACTGGGAACTTACTAACTATGGCTACACCTTC. It specifies CASSDWELTNYGYTF.

This chain joins TRBV7-9 and TRBJ1-4; D ambiguous. Germline CDR1 SEHNR, CDR2 FQNEAQ (reference sequence). The V gene lost 1 base and the J gene lost 4 bases, with 10 bases spanning the gap. CDR3 length: 15 amino acids. The CDR3: CASSLVEGYNEKLFF. The CDR3 DNA is TGTGCCAGCAGCTTAGTCGAAGGGTATAATGAAAAACTGTTTTTT. The whole variable domain, remainder taken from reference TRBV7-9 and TRBJ1-4, is DTGVSQNPRHKITKRGQNVTFRCDPISEHNRLYWYRQTLGQGPEFLTYFQNEAQLEKSRLLSDRFSAERPKGSFSTLEIQRTEQGDSAMYLCASSLVEGYNEKLFFGSGTQLSVL.

This clonotype rates as medium-sized. The rearrangement links TRBV3-1 to TRBJ2-3; TRBD2 matches 7 bases. Per the germline V gene, CDR1 is LGHDT and CDR2 is YNNKEL (reference sequence). Trimming at V came to 0 bases and at J to 5 bases, leaving 5 bases not matched to a gene. The CDR3 has 15 amino acids. CDR3 loop: CASSQEISGGDTQYF. CDR3 nucleotide sequence: TGTGCCAGCAGCCAAGAAATATCGGGGGGAGATACGCAGTATTTT.

The V call is TRBV15, the J call TRBJ1-5; D remains unclear. The CDR3 extends over 14 amino acids. The V end was cut by 5 bases, the J end by 2 bases, with 10 bases between. The germline CDR1 and CDR2 sequences are LNHNV and YYDKDF (reference sequence). As DNA, the CDR3 is TGTGCCACCAGCGGTAGCAAAGGCAATCAGCCCCAGCATTTT. It specifies CATSGSKGNQPQHF.

This clonotype has a handful of counts. This chain connects TRBV18 to TRBJ1-2; 9 bases fit TRBD1. The CDR3 totals 16 residues. Looked up from germline, CDR1 is KGHSH and CDR2 is LQKENI. The trim removed 3 bases at V and 4 bases at J, leaving 9 bases unmatched. CDR3 in amino acids: CASSPGSGTGIYGYTF. Here the CDR3 DNA reads TGTGCCAGCTCACCGGGGTCCGGGACAGGGATCTATGGCTACACCTTC.

V and J are TRBV7-2 and TRBJ1-1; D is ambiguous. This CDR3 is built from 13 residues. CDR1 SGHTA and CDR2 FQGNSA come from the germline V gene. Deletions cut 4 bases from V and 2 bases from J, with 8 bases between. The CDR3 nucleotides are TGTGCCAGCAGCTCTGTCCCTAACACTGAAGCTTTCTTT. It is translated as CASSSVPNTEAFF. The full variable domain, rest sourced from reference TRBV7-2 and TRBJ1-1, is GAGVSQSPSNKVTEKGKDVELRCDPISGHTALYWYRQSLGQGLEFLIYFQGNSAPDKSGLPSDRFSAERTGGSVSTLTIQRTQQEDSAVYLCASSSVPNTEAFFGQGTRLTVV.

In this sample, this clonotype turned up a few times. The chain is built from TRBV18 and TRBJ1-2; 8 bases fit TRBD1. The V gene end was trimmed by 5 bases and the J gene end by 4 bases; junction bases not matched to a gene: 9. CDR3 length equals 15 residues. Looked up from germline, CDR1 is KGHSH and CDR2 is LQKENI. The CDR3 DNA reads TGTGCCAGCTCAAGCGGACAGGGAGGATCCTATGGCTACACCTTC. It translates to CASSSGQGGSYGYTF.

The sample holds a few counts of this clonotype. The J gene is TRBJ1-6, the V gene TRBV7-9; possible D gene TRBD1, 5 bases. Germline lookup yields CDR1 SEHNR and CDR2 FQNEAQ (reference sequence). V lost 7 bases, J lost 8 bases, and 15 bases lay in between. The CDR3 covers 14 residues. The CDR3 DNA sequence: TGTGCCAGCACCATTTCTCGGGGCCATTCACCCCTCCACTTT. It is translated as CASTISRGHSPLHF.

The chain has TRBV5-1 and TRBJ2-3; no firm D call. The CDR3 runs 14 residues. Between the trimmed V and J ends, which lost 4 bases and 2 bases, there was a span of 11 bases. The germline gives CDR1 SGHRS, CDR2 YFSETQ. The CDR3 DNA reads TGCGCCAGCAGCCCACCGGACCACACAGATACGCAGTATTTT. This encodes CASSPPDHTDTQYF.

This rearrangement joins TRBV11-3 to TRBJ2-2; D possibly corresponds to TRBD1 (6 bases). This CDR3 comprises 17 residues. In germline, CDR1 is SGHNT, CDR2 YENEEA. Between the trimmed V and J ends, which lost 1 base and 3 bases, there was a span of 15 bases. The CDR3 here is CASSLVPTGQYTGELFF. CDR3 in DNA: TGTGCCAGCAGCTTAGTGCCGACAGGCCAATACACCGGGGAGCTGTTTTTT.